This paragraph reports one TCR beta chain. Sequencing was performed with immunoSEQ multiplex PCR; in TCRdb, only in-frame clones are kept and a portion is missing. The sample holds tens of thousands of clones, over 70% seen once. Germline V CDR1 and CDR2: MDHEN, SYDVKM. CDR3 length: 16 residues. The junction had 12 bases not matched to a gene; V was cut back by 3 bases and J by 5 bases. These data belong to a study of T cell clones after liver transplantation. Whole-study context: Tolerance: complete withdrawal held at least one year, liver enzymes staying within twice normal.

The sample here was CD4+ T cells from blood, taken 12 months after liver transplant. The sequence was obtained from a human patient who received a liver transplant. A share of the T cells may be of graft donor origin. The chain carries TRBV28 and TRBJ2-7; TRBD2 aligns across 8 bases. CDR3 DNA: TGTGCCAGCAGTTTGAGCGGGAGAGCCTCCGGGCACGAGCAGTACTTC. This translates into CASSLSGRASGHEQYF. The entire variable domain, with the rest obtained from reference TRBV28 and TRBJ2-7, is as follows: DVKVTQSSRYLVKRTGEKVFLECVQDMDHENMFWYRQDPGLGLRLIYFSYDVKMKEKGDIPEGYSVSREKKERFSLILESASTNQTSMYLCASSLSGRASGHEQYFGPGTRLTVT.